Each of the 14 T cell receptor beta chains below was sequenced from the same sample in a study of siplizumab effects on memory and regulatory T cells. Produced via immunoSEQ multiplex PCR; TCRdb's table is partial and in-frame only. The sample lists around 100,000 clones; 94% were seen once. Sample: non-Treg CD4+ T cells sorted from blood. The receptors were gathered from a human donor in good health.

Notes on this clone: One end of the junction is discordant with germline, which a read error may explain. The V and J genes are TRBV27 and TRBJ1-6, with D possibly TRBD1 on 6 matching bases. Germline V gene data show CDR1 as MNHEY and CDR2 as SMNVEV (reference sequence). This CDR3 is 15 amino acids long. As DNA, the CDR3 is TGTGCCAGCAGTATATCACAGGGTTTTAATTCACCCCTCCACTTT. It encodes CASSISQGFNSPLHF.

The CDR3 spells CASSLPRGEAFF. CDR3 bases: TGTGCCAGCAGCTTACCAAGGGGTGAAGCTTTCTTT. The V gene is TRBV11-3, the J gene TRBJ1-1; D may be TRBD1 (5 bases). CDR3 length: 12 residues. CDR1 SGHNT and CDR2 YENEEA come from the germline V gene. The germline V and J ends were trimmed by 2 bases and 7 bases, with 8 bases remaining between them.

Worth noting for this clone: Its ends do not fully match the called genes, so a read error is possible. This sequence joins TRBV30 and TRBJ2-4; TRBD1 matches at 7 bases. CDR1 is GTSNPN and CDR2 is SVGIG in the germline V gene (reference sequence). This CDR3 contains 14 residues. Here the CDR3 reads CARRSTGDQNIQYF. CDR3 nucleotides: TGTGCCCGGAGATCCACAGGGGATCAAAACATTCAGTACTTC.

The chain uses TRBV6-1 and TRBJ2-3, with a weak D call TRBD2 (6 bases). Trimming shortened V by 7 bases and J by 0 bases, and 11 bases separated the two germline ends. Germline lookup yields CDR1 MNHNS and CDR2 SASEGT. This CDR3 is built from 14 residues. The CDR3 nucleotides are TGTGCCAGCAAGCGGGCCCCTAGCACAGATACGCAGTATTTT. Encoded protein: CASKRAPSTDTQYF.

The gene calls are TRBV2 and TRBJ2-7, with TRBD2 matching over 10 bases. Germline V gives CDR1 SNHLY, CDR2 FYNNEI. With 6 bases clipped from V and 3 bases from J, the junction kept 8 bases outside the gene matches. The CDR3 is 15 residues long. The CDR3 loop reads CASRGSSGGFYEQYF. Here the CDR3 DNA reads TGTGCCAGCAGGGGTTCTAGCGGGGGCTTCTACGAGCAGTACTTC.

The rearrangement joins TRBV6-1 to TRBJ2-3, with 8 bases matching TRBD1. With V trimmed by 5 bases and J by 6 bases, 4 bases remained unmatched. The CDR3 covers 13 residues. CDR1 and CDR2 from the germline V gene are MNHNS and SASEGT. The chain's CDR3 is CASSRTGMDTQYF. DNA for the CDR3: TGTGCCAGCAGTCGGACAGGGATGGATACGCAGTATTTT.

The gene calls are TRBV11-2 and TRBJ2-2; D ambiguous. This CDR3 contains 15 residues. Germline CDR1 reads SGHAT; CDR2 reads FQNNGV. Trimming shortened V by 5 bases and J by 2 bases, and 12 bases separated the two germline ends. The DNA for the CDR3 is TGTGCCAGCAGCGTGGCCCGAATAAACACCGGGGAGCTGTTTTTT. Translation: CASSVARINTGELFF.

The rearrangement links TRBV19 to TRBJ2-6; the D gene is possibly TRBD1 (5 bases). Germline V gene lookup returns CDR1 LNHDA and CDR2 SQIVND (reference sequence). V shed 7 bases and J shed 4 bases, with 14 bases lying between them. This CDR3 spans 15 amino acids. The CDR3, as DNA: TGTGCCAGTACTGGGGCCGCCGGGGGGGCCAACGTCCTGACTTTC. Protein: CASTGAAGGANVLTF.

This chain connects TRBV6-1 to TRBJ2-5; D not resolved. The J call may be wrong; the DNA end is better matched by TRBJ2-7. This CDR3 contains 12 residues. In germline, CDR1 is MNHNS, CDR2 SASEGT. CDR3 sequence: CASTQEPYEQYF. In DNA form, the CDR3 reads TGTGCCAGCACCCAGGAGCCCTACGAGCAGTACTTC.

This sequence joins TRBV30 and TRBJ2-3, with TRBD2 identical over 8 bases. The germline gives CDR1 GTSNPN, CDR2 SVGIG (reference sequence). Trimming at V came to 8 bases and at J to 0 bases, leaving 4 bases not matched to a gene. CDR3 length equals 13 residues. CDR3 in amino acids: CARSGASTDTQYF. CDR3 coding DNA: TGTGCCCGTAGCGGGGCTAGCACAGATACGCAGTATTTT.

V and J are TRBV7-9 and TRBJ2-7, with 7 bases identical to TRBD1. V shed 6 bases and J 4 bases; nucleotides not matched to a gene: 3. Germline V CDR1 and CDR2: SEHNR, FQNEAQ (reference sequence). The CDR3 covers 12 residues. The CDR3 loop reads CASRATGYEQYF. The CDR3 DNA sequence: TGTGCCAGCAGGGCGACAGGGTACGAGCAGTACTTC.

The genes are TRBV27 and TRBJ1-1; D is ambiguous. This CDR3 has 14 residues. CDR1 MNHEY and CDR2 SMNVEV come from the germline V gene (reference sequence). V was shortened by 6 bases and J by 5 bases, with 16 bases between the two germline ends. This CDR3 reads CASSLGFLGTEAFF. The CDR3 DNA sequence: TGTGCCAGCAGCCTCGGGTTTCTGGGGACTGAAGCTTTCTTT.

This chain uses TRBV29-1 with TRBJ1-1; weak D call: TRBD1 (6 bases). V lost 5 bases and J lost 4, with 17 bases in between. The CDR3 runs to 14 residues. The V gene's germline CDR1 is SQVTM and CDR2 ANQGSEA. CDR3 sequence (DNA): TGCAGCGTTCAGCGCGGGGGCTGGGGCACTGAAGCTTTCTTT. This translates into CSVQRGGWGTEAFF.

A single count supports this clone. V and J are TRBV7-8 and TRBJ2-2; 10 bases are a match to TRBD2. CDR3 size: 20 residues. After removal of 5 bases from V and 2 bases from J, the junction contained 17 bases not matched to a gene. CDR1 is SGHVS, CDR2 FQNEAQ, per germline. The CDR3 here is CASSPRGGQRGGFNTGELFF. Written as DNA, the CDR3 is TGTGCCAGCAGCCCCCGAGGCGGGCAGCGGGGGGGATTTAACACCGGGGAGCTGTTTTTT.